These 21 T cell receptor beta chains originate from one sample sequenced in a study of blood T cells in healthy people across ages. PCR was performed a second time for about 6 to 11 cycles using a sample-barcoded 5' primer and a J-beta primer mix. One entry per CDR3 protein, called by TCRdb with MiXCR from the 5' RACE reads. The table records some 1.8 million distinct CDR3 sequences, roughly 43% of them present only once. Sequencing input: blood. The receptors were gathered from a human donor in good health.

This rearrangement joins TRBV20-1 to TRBJ1-2, with 7 nucleotides matching TRBD1. J was trimmed by 4 bases and V by 7 bases; bases with no gene match: 9. The CDR3 length is 13 residues. Germline CDR1 reads DFQATT; CDR2 reads SNEGSKA (reference sequence). The CDR3 DNA reads as TGCAGTGTTCAAAAGACAGGGACCTATGGCTACACCTTC. Its protein is CSVQKTGTYGYTF.

This clonotype was observed a handful of times. Sequence at one end of the junction differs from germline and may be a read error. J is TRBJ2-7 and V is TRBV29-1; D gene ambiguous. CDR1 and CDR2 (germline): SQVTM, ANQGSEA. The CDR3 is 13 amino acids. CDR3 in DNA: TGCAGCGTAGTGAATAAGAATTCCTACGGGCAGTACTTC. Residues: CSVVNKNSYGQYF.

The V gene is TRBV7-3, the J gene TRBJ2-4; unclear D gene. The J call may be mistaken, given a closer DNA end match to TRBJ2-7. The CDR3 loop spans 16 amino acids. The germline CDR1 and CDR2 sequences are SGHTA and FQGTGA. The CDR3 bases are TGTGCCAGCAGCTTAGAAACGGCCCCTCCCTACGACGAGCAGTACTTC. It codes for CASSLETAPPYDEQYF.

The chain joins TRBV20-1 to TRBJ2-7, with TRBD1 matching over 7 bases. V lost 4 bases and J lost 2; bases outside the gene matches: 8. This CDR3 region has 14 residues. CDR1 DFQATT and CDR2 SNEGSKA come from the germline V gene (reference sequence). DNA of the CDR3: TGCAGTGCTAAGGGGACAGCCGAAGCCTACGAGCAGTACTTC. Protein: CSAKGTAEAYEQYF.

The chain combines TRBV12-3 or TRBV12-4 with TRBJ1-5; D unclear. Trimming pared 6 bases from V and 4 bases from J, leaving 10 bases between. The CDR3 extends over 13 amino acids. In nucleotides, the CDR3 is TGTGCCAGCAGCCGGCCCCCGAATCAGCCCCAGCATTTT. Amino acids: CASSRPPNQPQHF.

This clonotype was seen a handful of times. This sequence joins TRBV7-9 and TRBJ2-6; TRBD1 or TRBD2 may be the D gene (5 bases each). Trimming stripped 4 bases from V and 0 bases from J, with 16 bases between. CDR1 and CDR2 (germline): SEHNR, FQNEAQ (reference sequence). This CDR3 has 18 residues. This CDR3 is CASSYIWGRVSGANVLTF. As DNA, the CDR3 is TGTGCCAGCAGCTATATATGGGGACGGGTCTCTGGGGCCAACGTCCTGACTTTC.

Only a few counts were recorded for this clonotype. Sequence at one end of the junction differs from germline and may be a read error. The chain is built from TRBV5-4 and TRBJ2-3; 9 bases fit TRBD2. Germline CDR1 SGHNT, CDR2 YYREEE (reference sequence). The CDR3 length is 17 residues. For the CDR3, the DNA is TGTGCCAGCAGCTTGGGGACTAGCGCCTACAGCACGGATACGCAGTATTTT. Translated: CASSLGTSAYSTDTQYF. The full variable domain, rest sourced from reference TRBV5-4 and TRBJ2-3, is ETGVTQSPTHLIKTRGQQVTLRCSSQSGHNTVSWYQQALGQGPQFIFQYYREEENGRGNFPPRFSGLQFPNYSSELNVNALELDDSALYLCASSLGTSAYSTDTQYFGPGTRLTVL.

The chain links TRBV6-4 to TRBJ2-3; 9 positions match TRBD1. The trim removed 4 bases at V and 2 bases at J, leaving 4 bases unmatched. Germline V gives CDR1 MRHNA, CDR2 SNTAGT. This CDR3 has 15 amino acids. This CDR3 is CASSGGQGLTDTQYF. CDR3 nucleotide sequence: TGTGCCAGCAGTGGGGGACAGGGCCTCACAGATACGCAGTATTTT.

The V gene is TRBV28, the J gene TRBJ1-1, with D possibly being TRBD1 (5 bases). The CDR3 length is 11 residues. With 4 bases removed from V and 10 bases from J, the gap between germline ends came to 10 bases. The germline V gene encodes CDR1 MDHEN and CDR2 SYDVKM. The CDR3 loop is CASSSIDRAFF. Here the CDR3 DNA reads TGTGCCAGCAGTTCTATAGACAGAGCTTTCTTT.

The chain joins TRBV6-5 to TRBJ1-6, with TRBD1 matching over 7 bases. V was clipped by 6 bases and J by 10 bases; unmatched bases: 6. Germline loops: CDR1 MNHEY, CDR2 SVGAGI. CDR3 length equals 13 residues. Written as DNA, the CDR3 is TGTGCCAGCAGGGCGGGACAGAGATCACCCCTCCACTTT. Protein: CASRAGQRSPLHF.

This sequence joins TRBV5-1 and TRBJ2-3; tentatively, D is TRBD2 (5 bases). The germline V gene has CDR1 SGHRS and CDR2 YFSETQ. This CDR3 spans 13 amino acids. V lost 4 bases, J lost 4 bases, and 10 bases lay in between. CDR3 bases: TGCGCCAGCAGCGTTGAGGGCTCAGATACGCAGTATTTT. Its translation is CASSVEGSDTQYF.

The chain employs TRBV6-6 and TRBJ2-7, with D perhaps being TRBD1 or TRBD2 (5 bases each). The ends were cut back, 1 base at V and 4 bases at J, with 17 bases in the middle. CDR1 MNHNY and CDR2 SVGAGI come from the germline V gene (reference sequence). CDR3 length equals 16 residues. CDR3 bases: TGTGCCAGCAGTTACTTTTCAGGGACCGCTCTATACGAGCAGTACTTC. This gives the protein CASSYFSGTALYEQYF.

The chain recombines TRBV20-1 with TRBJ2-3, with 12 bases aligning to TRBD2. The CDR3 contains 15 residues. CDR1 DFQATT and CDR2 SNEGSKA come from the germline V gene (reference sequence). J was trimmed by 8 bases and V by 4 bases; bases with no gene match: 10. CDR3: CSAILAGGEVFTQYF. The CDR3 DNA sequence: TGCAGTGCTATTCTAGCGGGGGGGGAAGTGTTTACGCAGTATTTT.

The chain couples TRBV4-3 to TRBJ2-7; D might be TRBD1 (6 bases). The CDR3 is 16 residues long. Germline assignment: CDR1 LGHNA and CDR2 YSLEER. Trimming stripped 0 bases from V and 3 bases from J, with 15 bases between. CDR3 loop: CASSQDPWTANYEQYF. The CDR3 coding sequence is TGCGCCAGCAGCCAAGATCCCTGGACAGCAAACTACGAGCAGTACTTC.

This clonotype occurred many times. The chain combines TRBV6-5 with TRBJ1-5; 7 bases line up with TRBD1. With 6 bases clipped from V and 2 bases from J, the junction kept 4 bases outside the gene matches. Germline lookup yields CDR1 MNHEY and CDR2 SVGAGI. There are 14 residues in the CDR3. CDR3 loop: CASSYTGGNQPQHF. Here the CDR3 DNA reads TGTGCCAGCAGCTACACAGGGGGCAATCAGCCCCAGCATTTT.

On this clonotype: This may be a read error: a much more frequent sequence differs by one nucleotide. The J gene is TRBJ1-2, the V gene TRBV5-1, with 7 bases identical to TRBD1. Germline-derived CDR1 and CDR2 are SGHRS and YFSETQ. The CDR3 contains 14 residues. CDR3 residues: CASSAETGSRGHTF. As DNA, the CDR3 is TGCGCCAGCAGCGCCGAGACAGGGTCGCGTGGCCACACCTTC.

J is TRBJ1-1 and V is TRBV4-1, with D perhaps TRBD1 (6 bases). The germline gives CDR1 MGHRA, CDR2 YSYEKL. The CDR3 is 16 residues long. With 0 bases removed from V and 0 bases from J, the gap between germline ends came to 11 bases. The CDR3: CASSQDQGSMNTEAFF. DNA for the CDR3: TGCGCCAGCAGCCAAGATCAGGGGAGCATGAACACTGAAGCTTTCTTT.

The chain is built from TRBV5-1 and TRBJ2-5; a weak D match, TRBD1 (5 bases). Trimming shortened V by 6 bases and J by 1 base, and 13 bases separated the two germline ends. Germline loops: CDR1 SGHRS, CDR2 YFSETQ. The CDR3 has 14 amino acids. The DNA for the CDR3 is TGCGCCAGCAACAACGACAGTCCCCAAGAGACCCAGTACTTC. This sequence encodes CASNNDSPQETQYF.

This sequence joins TRBV10-3 and TRBJ1-4; possible D gene TRBD1, 6 bases. This CDR3 has 16 amino acids. Germline CDR1 reads ENHRY; CDR2 reads SYGVKD. Trimming cost V 4 bases and J 5 bases, with 17 bases left between them. CDR3 in DNA: TGTGCCATCAGTGGAGGGGTGACAGGAGGGAATGAAAAACTGTTTTTT. Translating gives CAISGGVTGGNEKLFF.

J is TRBJ2-3 and V is TRBV5-6; possibly TRBD1 for D (5 bases). Between the trimmed V and J ends, which lost 6 bases and 0 bases, there was a span of 14 bases. CDR1 is SGHDT and CDR2 is YYEEEE in the germline V gene. This CDR3 is built from 15 residues. The CDR3 reads CASNSDRPSTDTQYF. Written as DNA, the CDR3 is TGTGCCAGCAACTCCGACAGACCTAGCACAGATACGCAGTATTTT.

This chain links TRBV29-1 with TRBJ1-2; a weak D match, TRBD1 (5 bases). The V end was cut by 1 base, the J end by 0 bases, with 15 bases between. Germline CDR1 is SQVTM and CDR2 is ANQGSEA. This CDR3 region has 16 residues. The CDR3, as DNA: TGCAGCGTTGAAGCGTGGGGCGTTCGGGCTAACTATGGCTACACCTTC. Amino acid sequence: CSVEAWGVRANYGYTF.